Sequencing of this T cell receptor beta chain was carried out in a study of blood T cell repertoires in COVID-19 (dated by TCRdb to 2018 to 2020). Regarding the research as a whole: The collaborator samples originated in the United States, Italy and Spain and spanned the acute and convalescent phases of COVID-19. The prospective study material was composed of cDNA or gDNA derived from T cells, B-cell-depleted T cells, or PBMCs. Deeply sampled blood TCRbeta repertoires from subjects exposed to, actively infected with, or recovered from COVID-19 were included in the dataset. The repertoires were made available in a free public database intended to serve as a resource for research on the immune response to SARS-CoV-2. The samples were drawn from the first 160 participants of the ongoing ImmuneRACE study and from 1,254 subjects provided by 6 global collaborators. Nearly every sample came with metadata listing a de-identified subject ID, COVID-19 status, age in years and sex. Where available, HLA class I and class II types were taken from metadata supplied by the sample provider and were not determined by assay-based typing.

What the work shows at the level of the full study, not this receptor alone: How much clinical and demographic metadata was included differed by source and by participant, and the metadata was provided uncurated.

Comments on this clone: Its antigen is still unknown. Base-call qualities are not available, and no considerably larger clone is one nucleotide away.

The cysteine opens and the phenylalanine closes a CDR3 of 15 amino acids. The only DNA kept is the CDR3, 45 bases in frame from the first base. For CDR1 and CDR2, the germline V gene (reference sequence) lists SGHNT and YYREEE. V and J are trimmed by 5 bases and 3 bases, and the gene matches miss 9 bases of the junction. One collaborating source in Seattle enrolled patients during active infection and followed them longitudinally through the course of disease. Whole blood was collected in K2EDTA tubes by collaborating institutions according to the institutions' own protocols. For TCRbeta analysis, collaborator samples were shipped as frozen whole blood, as isolated PBMCs, or as DNA extracted from either sample type. The immunoSEQ Assay, a bias-controlled multiplex PCR, was used to amplify TCRbeta CDR3 regions from genomic DNA. In the original analysis: Nucleated cell counts per sample were estimated from amplification of reference gene primers within the assay. To quantify the absolute abundance of each unique TCRbeta CDR3 rearrangement, sequence reads were collapsed and filtered. For each sample, productive Simpson clonality was calculated as the square root of Simpson's diversity index across productive rearrangements. Imported from immuneACCESS, the table was reduced by TCRdb to in-frame sequences with V and J called. These copies leave out some clones; in studies compared against another copy, an unresolved V gene accounts for under half, and the cause of the remainder is not known. That table supplies the V and J calls and clone size; D and trimming were determined from the DNA. The sample table shows 350,000 or so clones, and more than 70% are seen once. The ten most abundant clones make up about 9.4% of the sample.

This clonotype originated in a woman in her 30s with COVID-19, enrolled during active disease. The sequence joins TRBV5-4 to TRBJ2-5, and 8 junctional nucleotides match TRBD2. Sequencing used peripheral blood. The CDR3: CASRKGTREKETQYF. Read as DNA, the sequence is TGTGCCAGCAGAAAAGGGACTAGAGAAAAAGAGACCCAGTACTTC.